These 28 T cell receptor beta chains were all obtained from the same sample, sequenced in a study of blood T cell repertoires in COVID-19. The protocol was immunoSEQ multiplex PCR, while the TCRdb copy is restricted to in-frame clones and leaves out a portion. The sample shows fewer than 55,000 clones, more than 75% of them seen only once. Source material: peripheral blood. The receptors stem from a human donor with acute or convalescent COVID-19. The donor label of this sample is uncertain.

The chain carries TRBV4-2 and TRBJ2-7; TRBD2 might be the D (6 bases). Germline V CDR1 and CDR2: LGHNA, YNFKEQ. This CDR3 comprises 16 residues. The V gene lost 0 bases and the J gene lost 2 bases, with 14 bases spanning the gap. The DNA of the CDR3 is TGTGCCAGCAGCCAAGATAGTGCGGGACTCGCCTACGAGCAGTACTTC. Translating it yields CASSQDSAGLAYEQYF.

The count of this clone is one. V is TRBV19 and J is TRBJ2-5; 9 nucleotides match TRBD2. CDR1 LNHDA and CDR2 SQIVND come from the germline V gene (reference sequence). This CDR3 comprises 14 residues. Losses at the gene ends were 3 bases for V and 4 bases for J; bases not matched to a gene: 3. CDR3 sequence (DNA): TGTGCCAGTAGTATTGCACTAGCGGGAGAGACCCAGTACTTC. Translation gives CASSIALAGETQYF.

The chain combines TRBV19 with TRBJ2-7; 8 bases match TRBD2. Trimming removed 6 bases from V and 4 bases from J; junction bases left unmatched: 11. The CDR3 spans 15 residues. From germline, CDR1 is LNHDA and CDR2 SQIVND (reference sequence). The CDR3 DNA sequence: TGTGCCAGTAGACCGAGCGGGAGCACGTTATACGAGCAGTACTTC. It specifies CASRPSGSTLYEQYF.

This clone showed up just once. The chain links TRBV9 to TRBJ1-2; 7 nucleotides align to TRBD1. The CDR3 runs to 14 residues. V was pared by 2 bases and J by 4 bases, with 5 bases of the junction left unmatched. Per the germline V gene, CDR1 is SGDLS and CDR2 is YYNGEE. CDR3 loop: CASSVEGAFYGYTF. CDR3 DNA: TGTGCCAGCAGCGTCGAGGGGGCGTTCTATGGCTACACCTTC.

V and J are TRBV6-2 or TRBV6-3 and TRBJ2-4; the D gene is possibly TRBD1 (6 bases). V was shortened by 3 bases and J by 6 bases, with 18 bases between the two germline ends. CDR3 length: 16 amino acids. Looked up from germline, CDR1 is MNHEY and CDR2 is SVGEGT. The CDR3, as DNA: TGTGCCAGCAGTTATTTCGACAGGAGGCGAGGAAACATTCAGTACTTC. Translated: CASSYFDRRRGNIQYF.

The chain couples TRBV11-1 to TRBJ1-1, with D uncertain. There are 14 residues in the CDR3. The germline CDR1 and CDR2 sequences are SGHAT and FQDESV (reference sequence). With 2 bases removed from V and 5 bases from J, the gap between germline ends came to 12 bases. The CDR3 region is CASSLQRVRTEAFF. The DNA for the CDR3 is TGTGCCAGCAGCTTACAGCGGGTAAGGACTGAAGCTTTCTTT. Filled out from reference TRBV11-1 and TRBJ1-1, the complete variable domain reads EAEVAQSPRYKITEKSQAVAFWCDPISGHATLYWYRQILGQGPELLVQFQDESVVDDSQLPKDRFSAERLKGVDSTLKIQPAELGDSAMYLCASSLQRVRTEAFFGQGTRLTVV.

V and J are TRBV4-2 and TRBJ2-1; D ambiguous. This CDR3 has 15 residues. Trimming took 0 bases from V and 0 from J, leaving 6 bases between them. The germline V gene has CDR1 LGHNA and CDR2 YNFKEQ. The CDR3 nucleotides are TGTGCCAGCAGCCAAGATTGGAGCTCCTACAATGAGCAGTTCTTC. Encoded protein: CASSQDWSSYNEQFF.

The chain recombines TRBV28 with TRBJ1-1, with D possibly being TRBD1 (6 bases). The germline V gene has CDR1 MDHEN and CDR2 SYDVKM. This CDR3 comprises 13 residues. Trimming left V 8 bases short and J 4 bases short, with 14 bases between. The CDR3 region is CASSLQGATEAFF. For the CDR3, the DNA is TGTGCCAGCTCTCTACAGGGAGCCACTGAAGCTTTCTTT.

V gene TRBV29-1 combines with J gene TRBJ2-7; possible D gene TRBD2, 6 bases. Germline values: CDR1 SQVTM, CDR2 ANQGSEA. The CDR3 has 12 amino acids. Trimming pared 6 bases from V and 0 bases from J, leaving 9 bases between. The CDR3 sequence: CSVMTSSYEQYF. CDR3 DNA: TGCAGCGTCATGACTAGCTCCTACGAGCAGTACTTC.

The chain is built from TRBV10-2 and TRBJ1-4; a weak D match, TRBD1 (6 bases). V was trimmed by 6 bases and J by 5 bases, leaving 16 bases between them. CDR3 length: 15 residues. Germline loops: CDR1 WSHSY, CDR2 SAAADI. CDR3 nucleotides: TGCGCCAGCAGAGGGGGGGGAGCGGCCAATGAAAAACTGTTTTTT. This gives the protein CASRGGGAANEKLFF.

CDR3 protein: CASRGQGQTNEKLFF. DNA of the CDR3: TGCGCCAGCAGAGGACAAGGGCAAACTAATGAAAAACTGTTTTTT. This sequence joins TRBV5-1 and TRBJ1-4; tentatively, D is TRBD1 (5 bases). CDR1 SGHRS and CDR2 YFSETQ come from the germline V gene. This CDR3 comprises 15 residues. Trimming left V 5 bases short and J 1 base short, with 12 bases between. The full variable domain, completed using reference TRBV5-1 and TRBJ1-4, is KAGVTQTPRYLIKTRGQQVTLSCSPISGHRSVSWYQQTPGQGLQFLFEYFSETQRNKGNFPGRFSGRQFSNSRSEMNVSTLELGDSALYLCASRGQGQTNEKLFFGSGTQLSVL.

This rearrangement joins TRBV4-3 to TRBJ1-3, with D possibly TRBD1 on 6 matching bases. The V gene's germline CDR1 is LGHNA and CDR2 YSLEER. Trimming removed 1 base at V and 0 bases at J, with 13 bases between. The CDR3 consists of 17 residues. The CDR3 here is CASSQGNRATSGNTIYF. Here the CDR3 DNA reads TGCGCCAGCAGCCAAGGGAACAGGGCCACCTCTGGAAACACCATATATTTT.

In this sample, this clone turned up a few times. V is TRBV18 and J is TRBJ1-6; weak D call: TRBD1 (6 bases). The V gene's germline CDR1 is KGHSH and CDR2 LQKENI. The CDR3 spans 14 residues. Between the trimmed V and J ends, which lost 2 bases and 7 bases, there was a span of 9 bases. The CDR3 sequence is CASSPAGVNSPLHF. Here the CDR3 DNA reads TGTGCCAGCTCACCAGCAGGGGTGAATTCACCCCTCCACTTT.

This sequence joins TRBV2 and TRBJ2-3; TRBD2 is a possible D gene (6 bases). The germline V and J ends were trimmed by 8 bases and 1 base, with 13 bases remaining between them. CDR3 length: 14 amino acids. Germline CDR1 reads SNHLY; CDR2 reads FYNNEI. The CDR3 sequence: CASRERVGTDTQYF. The DNA for the CDR3 is TGTGCCAGCCGCGAGCGGGTTGGCACAGATACGCAGTATTTT.

The gene calls are TRBV5-4 and TRBJ2-3; 9 nucleotides align to TRBD2. V shed 0 bases and J 7 bases; nucleotides not matched to a gene: 6. The length of the CDR3 is 15 residues. The germline CDR1 and CDR2 sequences are SGHNT and YYREEE (reference sequence). CDR3 sequence reads: CASSLGGGTSNTQYF. The DNA for the CDR3 is TGTGCCAGCAGCTTGGGAGGGGGGACTAGCAATACGCAGTATTTT.

This sequence joins TRBV18 and TRBJ1-5, with D possibly TRBD1 on 5 matching bases. With 2 bases removed from V and 5 bases from J, the gap between germline ends came to 13 bases. Germline V gives CDR1 KGHSH, CDR2 LQKENI. This CDR3 spans 15 amino acids. The CDR3 here is CASSPAPQGDQPQHF. CDR3 bases: TGTGCCAGCTCACCAGCGCCCCAGGGTGATCAGCCCCAGCATTTT.

In this sample, this clone turned up once. CDR3 in DNA: TGTGCCAGCAGCGTAGACGGGGAGGGTTATGGCTACACCTTC. It codes for CASSVDGEGYGYTF. This chain uses TRBV5-4 with TRBJ1-2; D remains ambiguous. Germline V gene data show CDR1 as SGHNT and CDR2 as YYREEE (reference sequence). Trimming took 4 bases from V and 5 from J, leaving 15 bases between them. The CDR3 consists of 14 residues.

V usage is TRBV23-1 and J usage is TRBJ1-2; no clear D. TRBV23-1 is sorted into the ORF group, with uncertain function. CDR3 length equals 14 residues. The ends were cut back, 4 bases at V and 2 bases at J, with 11 bases in the middle. CDR3 amino acids: CASSRAGENYGYTF. The CDR3 region has the DNA TGCGCCAGCAGTCGGGCAGGCGAGAACTATGGCTACACCTTC.

CDR3 protein: CASSKDTWSLYGYTF. CDR3 DNA: TGTGCCAGCAGTAAGGACACCTGGAGTCTCTATGGCTACACCTTC. The V call is TRBV7-2, the J call TRBJ1-2, with a possible D match to TRBD1 (5 bases). This CDR3 is built from 15 residues. The germline CDR1 and CDR2 sequences are SGHTA and FQGNSA. The V and J ends lost 6 bases and 4 bases respectively, with 18 bases between them.

This clone was seen a handful of times. This chain joins TRBV6-6 and TRBJ2-4; 7 nucleotides match TRBD1. Germline V gene data show CDR1 as MNHNY and CDR2 as SVGAGI (reference sequence). This CDR3 is built from 15 residues. Trimming cost V 4 bases and J 12 bases; bases outside gene matches: 15. The CDR3 DNA reads TGTGCCAGCAGTTCCTCCACCCGACAGGGCGGGTATCAGTACTTC. This translates into CASSSSTRQGGYQYF.

This clone was seen more than once but under ten times. This chain uses TRBV6-5 with TRBJ2-1; the match to TRBD2 covers 10 bases. The CDR3 sequence is 15 residues long. J gave up 8 bases and V 2 bases, and 6 bases lay outside the gene matches. Looked up from germline, CDR1 is MNHEY and CDR2 is SVGAGI. CDR3 bases: TGTGCCAGCAGTTACGAAGCGGGGGGGCGAGATGAGCAGTTCTTC. Its translation: CASSYEAGGRDEQFF.

The rearrangement joins TRBV4-2 to TRBJ2-5; 7 positions match TRBD1. CDR3 size: 17 residues. CDR1 is LGHNA and CDR2 is YNFKEQ in the germline V gene. V was pared by 0 bases and J by 4 bases, with 11 bases of the junction left unmatched. The CDR3 spells CASSQDPGVTGTETQYF. DNA for the CDR3: TGTGCCAGCAGCCAAGACCCTGGTGTGACAGGGACAGAGACCCAGTACTTC.

This chain links TRBV28 with TRBJ1-5; D not certain. The CDR3 has 13 residues. Trimming took off 6 bases at V and 1 base at J, with 7 bases between the two ends. CDR1 MDHEN and CDR2 SYDVKM come from the germline V gene. The CDR3 DNA is TGTGCCAGCAGGGCTTCAAGCAATCAGCCCCAGCATTTT. Translation gives CASRASSNQPQHF.

The V call is TRBV7-9, the J call TRBJ1-1; tentatively, D is TRBD1 (6 bases). Germline CDR1 is SEHNR and CDR2 is FQNEAQ (reference sequence). V dropped 1 base and J dropped 7 bases, with 13 bases sitting between them. The CDR3 runs 14 residues. The CDR3 nucleotides are TGTGCCAGCAGCTTAGGAGACAGGATGGGTGAAGCTTTCTTT. Translation gives CASSLGDRMGEAFF. The full variable domain, its missing parts supplied by reference TRBV7-9 and TRBJ1-1, is DTGVSQNPRHKITKRGQNVTFRCDPISEHNRLYWYRQTLGQGPEFLTYFQNEAQLEKSRLLSDRFSAERPKGSFSTLEIQRTEQGDSAMYLCASSLGDRMGEAFFGQGTRLTVV.

The chain employs TRBV5-4 and TRBJ2-1; D is possibly TRBD1 (5 bases). V lost 4 bases and J 7 bases, leaving 21 bases between the germline ends. Germline V gene sequence: CDR1 SGHNT, CDR2 YYREEE (reference sequence). This CDR3 comprises 16 residues. The CDR3 protein is CASSPRQGVPSNEQFF. CDR3 DNA: TGTGCCAGCAGCCCACGACAAGGGGTACCTTCGAATGAGCAGTTCTTC.

The V call is TRBV11-3, the J call TRBJ2-7; D call uncertain. The germline V gene encodes CDR1 SGHNT and CDR2 YENEEA. Trimming cost V 1 base and J 3 bases, with 10 bases left between them. There are 14 residues in the CDR3. The CDR3 spells CASSLGADIYEQYF. The CDR3 DNA sequence: TGTGCCAGCAGCTTAGGGGCAGATATCTACGAGCAGTACTTC.

The sample holds a few counts of this clone. This chain uses TRBV6-6 with TRBJ1-2, with D possibly being TRBD1 (6 bases). This CDR3 has 13 residues. Germline loops: CDR1 MNHNY, CDR2 SVGAGI (reference sequence). Trimming cost V 6 bases and J 4 bases, with 12 bases left between them. CDR3 DNA: TGTGCCAGCAGCTCCGACAGGCGCTATGGCTACACCTTC. Translated, it gives CASSSDRRYGYTF.

This chain joins TRBV5-1 and TRBJ2-2, with TRBD2 matching 11 bases. CDR1 is SGHRS, CDR2 YFSETQ, per germline. The CDR3 has 16 amino acids. Trimming removed 4 bases from V and 4 bases from J; junction bases left unmatched: 6. The CDR3 DNA follows: TGCGCCAGCAGCCTACTAGCGGGAGACTCCACCGGGGAGCTGTTTTTT. Encoded protein: CASSLLAGDSTGELFF.